The entry that follows covers one T cell receptor beta chain sequence. Its antigen is still unknown. Per the germline V gene, CDR1 is LNHDA and CDR2 is SQIVND (reference sequence). CDR3 length: 16 amino acids. V trimming: 7 bases; J trimming: 2 bases; junction bases outside the gene matches: 11. This sample was taken from a study of cytomegalovirus exposure and HLA in healthy donors. The data were produced by immunoSEQ multiplex PCR, yet TCRdb's version contains in-frame clones alone and is incomplete. The sample has 50,000 to 65,000 clones, approximately 89% seen once. Study-wide points: A few of the chains that were CMV-associated were confirmed in vitro to be specific for CMV antigens.

This clonotype was obtained from a woman aged 18 to 35 in good health and CMV-seropositive. J is TRBJ2-7 and V is TRBV19; 10 bases agree with TRBD2. Input material: PBMCs. The CDR3 protein is CASTPSERGGAYEQYF. DNA of the CDR3: TGTGCCAGTACCCCAAGCGAGCGGGGGGGCGCCTACGAGCAGTACTTC.